These T cell receptor beta chains were read from a single sample in a study of T-cell reconstitution after alpha-beta-depleted transplantation in children. TCRdb passed the PCR reads through MiXCR, listing each CDR3 protein once. The sample lists 490,000 or so distinct CDR3 sequences, approximately 12% occurring once. This specimen consisted of PBMCs from the stem cell graft donor, obtained from the stem cell graft. These receptors all stem from a human donor who donated a stem cell graft to a child with combined immunodeficiency. Each CDR3 is given without its conserved first and last residue. D genes are given only for firm matches. Some rows mark clone size as missing; the rest say once, few, many or name a class of expanded clone.

cdr3_length	clone_size	v_call	j_call	d_call	cdr3_aa
12	.	TRBV6-5	TRBJ2-1	.	ASSSGVFYNEQF
14	few	TRBV9	TRBJ2-5	TRBD1	ASSTHPTGYGETQY
10	many	TRBV6-5	TRBJ2-1	.	ASQRGQGEQF
14	few	TRBV6-5	TRBJ1-5	.	ASSYSRTNSGEPQH
13	many	TRBV29-1	TRBJ2-3	.	SVRPLVVTGDTQY
12	.	TRBV5-1	TRBJ2-7	.	ASSLGAAKYEQY
11	many	TRBV12-3/TRBV12-4	TRBJ1-2	.	ASSFQLDYGYT
11	few	TRBV5-1	TRBJ1-2	.	ASSYPPEYGYT
9	many	TRBV24-1	TRBJ2-1	.	ATRNGNEQF
14	.	TRBV10-3	TRBJ2-5	TRBD1	AISESGGKTQETQY
11	few	TRBV30	TRBJ2-7	.	AWNPGVTYEQY
12	many	TRBV5-6	TRBJ2-5	.	ASSSGQPQETQY
14	.	TRBV13	TRBJ2-4	.	ASSYRPSVAKNIQY
12	many	TRBV12-3/TRBV12-4	TRBJ1-6	.	ASSLGQRKSPLH
13	many	TRBV11-2	TRBJ2-1	TRBD2	ASSLGKREYNEQF
13	few	TRBV6-7	TRBJ2-7	.	ASTNRAQYLYEQY
12	.	TRBV7-9	TRBJ2-1	.	ASRPIGGANEQF
10	many	TRBV5-1	TRBJ2-1	TRBD2	ASRGGSNEQF
13	few	TRBV7-9	TRBJ2-7	.	ASSLVLGGDYEQY
12	.	TRBV7-2	TRBJ2-7	.	ASSPLGGRYEQY
16	few	TRBV7-2	TRBJ2-5	TRBD2	ASIPRGLAGGPWETQY
11	few	TRBV28	TRBJ2-7	.	ASKLDSSYEQY
13	.	TRBV18	TRBJ2-1	TRBD1	ASSPGTGQRGEQF
12	many	TRBV10-3	TRBJ1-5	.	AISVEPGSQPQH
12	.	TRBV5-6	TRBJ2-7	.	ASSMRGSPYEQY
13	few	TRBV19	TRBJ2-7	TRBD2	ASTMGLAGGHEQY
12	many	TRBV20-1	TRBJ2-7	TRBD1	SARFPGQTYEQY
11	.	TRBV10-3	TRBJ1-1	.	AISEVGNTEAF
12	once	TRBV3-1	TRBJ2-5	.	ASSQVRGFETQY
10	few	TRBV6-6	TRBJ1-6	.	ASSYDALALH
13	.	TRBV27	TRBJ2-1	.	ATQKVLSSYNEQF
10	few	TRBV7-2	TRBJ1-5	.	ASSTTPGPQH
11	.	TRBV30	TRBJ2-7	TRBD1	AWSHRGLYEQY
14	few	TRBV5-1	TRBJ2-2	TRBD2	ASSLQGTSGTGELF
13	.	TRBV29-1	TRBJ2-3	TRBD2	SVATSGSEGDTQY
14	few	TRBV5-1	TRBJ2-3	TRBD2	ASSRRLAGPTDTQY
13	.	TRBV9	TRBJ2-1	.	ASSEDILPYNEQF
12	.	TRBV5-1	TRBJ2-1	.	ASSLTSPINEQF
10	.	TRBV6-5	TRBJ2-7	TRBD1	ASRGTGYEQY
13	.	TRBV12-5	TRBJ2-1	.	ASGFMAGPLNEQF
13	many	TRBV7-9	TRBJ2-7	.	ASRHTGTISYEQY
13	few	TRBV5-1	TRBJ1-2	.	ASSLALAGDYGYT
11	few	TRBV27	TRBJ2-1	.	ASSLSLFGEQF
13	few	TRBV7-2	TRBJ1-2	.	ASSLSCWGCYGYT
14	few	TRBV6-1	TRBJ2-6	.	ASSPGRGTGANVLT
11	few	TRBV12-3/TRBV12-4	TRBJ1-5	.	ASSVDGKQPQH
11	many	TRBV12-3/TRBV12-4	TRBJ2-7	.	ASSSHQGYEQY
13	many	TRBV29-1	TRBJ2-7	TRBD1	SVEVLTTGSYEQY
12	.	TRBV13	TRBJ1-1	.	ASSFNAGRPEAF
12	.	TRBV7-9	TRBJ2-7	.	ASSATDGYYEQY